Each of the 17 T cell receptor beta chains below was sequenced from the same sample in a study of shared clonotypes between healthy human individuals. Sequenced by immunoSEQ multiplex PCR; TCRdb stores in-frame clones only, minus some. The repertoire holds 630,000 or so clones, with nearly 98% as singletons. CD8 cells regarded as naive lacked CD45RO, were positively chosen for CCR7, and omitted terminally differentiated effector memory CD45RA+ cells. Sequencing was performed on naive CD8+ T cells sorted from blood. The receptors were gathered from a man aged 25 to 45 in good health.

This sequence joins TRBV9 and TRBJ1-1; no definite D call. The ends were cut back, 6 bases at V and 2 bases at J, with 8 bases in the middle. CDR3 length: 12 amino acids. Germline CDR1 is SGDLS and CDR2 is YYNGEE. CDR3 loop: CASMGINTEAFF. Written as DNA, the CDR3 is TGTGCCAGCATGGGTATCAACACTGAAGCTTTCTTT.

The rearrangement links TRBV19 to TRBJ2-1; the D call may be TRBD1 or TRBD2 (5 bases each). V lost 0 bases to trimming and J lost 0 bases, with 9 bases between them. This CDR3 spans 16 amino acids. The germline CDR1 and CDR2 sequences are LNHDA and SQIVND (reference sequence). The CDR3 DNA follows: TGTGCCAGTAGTATAGATGAGGGGAGCTCCTACAATGAGCAGTTCTTC. As protein: CASSIDEGSSYNEQFF.

This clone was recorded only once. The chain carries TRBV5-8 and TRBJ1-5, with D maybe TRBD1 (5 bases). This CDR3 comprises 14 residues. With 0 bases removed from V and 3 bases from J, the gap between germline ends came to 7 bases. CDR1 is SGHTS, CDR2 YDEGEE, per germline. CDR3 region: CASSLGQPNQPQHF. The CDR3 region has the DNA TGTGCCAGCAGCTTGGGACAGCCCAATCAGCCCCAGCATTTT.

The chain combines TRBV7-9 with TRBJ2-3, with 10 bases that match TRBD2. The trim removed 5 bases at V and 9 bases at J, leaving 14 bases unmatched. From germline, CDR1 is SEHNR and CDR2 FQNEAQ (reference sequence). This CDR3 is 16 amino acids long. CDR3 loop: CASSGGKLAGQGTQYF. In DNA form, the CDR3 reads TGTGCCAGCAGCGGAGGAAAACTAGCGGGACAAGGCACGCAGTATTTT.

The chain combines TRBV28 with TRBJ2-5, with D tentatively TRBD1 or TRBD2 (5 bases each). The CDR3 length is 14 residues. V lost 3 bases and J lost 3, with 11 bases in between. Germline V gene sequence: CDR1 MDHEN, CDR2 SYDVKM. The CDR3 DNA sequence: TGTGCCAGCAGTTTGAGATGGGGGAAAGAGACCCAGTACTTC. Its protein product is CASSLRWGKETQYF.

The chain links TRBV13 to TRBJ1-5, with 7 bases aligning to TRBD1. The germline CDR1 and CDR2 sequences are PRHDT and FYEKMQ (reference sequence). The V gene end was trimmed by 5 bases and the J gene end by 2 bases; junction bases not matched to a gene: 6. CDR3 length: 15 residues. The DNA for the CDR3 is TGTGCCAGCAGCCAGGGGGGCCTAGGCAATCAGCCCCAGCATTTT. Residues: CASSQGGLGNQPQHF.

This clone occurred a few times. The chain uses TRBV27 and TRBJ2-7, with TRBD2 identical over 7 bases. CDR1 is MNHEY, CDR2 SMNVEV, per germline (reference sequence). J lost 7 bases, V lost 2 bases, and 8 bases had no gene match. The CDR3 spans 14 residues. As DNA, the CDR3 is TGTGCCAGCAGTTTACTAGCGGAGTCTGATGAGCAGTACTTC. Its protein is CASSLLAESDEQYF.

The rearrangement uses TRBV28 and TRBJ2-1; TRBD2 aligns across 7 bases. Germline assignment: CDR1 MDHEN and CDR2 SYDVKM. Trimming at V came to 10 bases and at J to 3 bases, leaving 6 bases not matched to a gene. There are 13 residues in the CDR3. The CDR3 region is CATLAVNYNEQFF. The CDR3 DNA sequence: TGTGCCACCCTAGCGGTTAACTACAATGAGCAGTTCTTC. Drawing the rest from reference TRBV28 and TRBJ2-1, the complete variable domain is DVKVTQSSRYLVKRTGEKVFLECVQDMDHENMFWYRQDPGLGLRLIYFSYDVKMKEKGDIPEGYSVSREKKERFSLILESASTNQTSMYLCATLAVNYNEQFFGPGTRLTVL.

The J gene is TRBJ2-1, the V gene TRBV27; no reliable D call. V lost 4 bases and J 9 bases, leaving 25 bases between the germline ends. The CDR3 is 17 amino acids. The germline V gene encodes CDR1 MNHEY and CDR2 SMNVEV (reference sequence). CDR3 sequence reads: CASSSPILGPGTGEQFF. In DNA form, the CDR3 reads TGTGCCAGCAGTTCGCCGATATTAGGGCCGGGTACGGGTGAGCAGTTCTTC.

V and J are TRBV11-2 and TRBJ1-1, with D unclear. Trimming took 5 bases from V and 1 from J, leaving 5 bases between them. This CDR3 is built from 12 residues. CDR1 is SGHAT, CDR2 FQNNGV, per germline. The CDR3 here is CASSPQNTEAFF. Written as DNA, the CDR3 is TGTGCCAGCAGCCCGCAGAACACTGAAGCTTTCTTT.

This chain uses TRBV7-8 with TRBJ2-1, with 7 nucleotides matching TRBD1. CDR1 is SGHVS, CDR2 FQNEAQ, per germline. The CDR3 runs to 16 residues. V shed 4 bases, J shed 2 bases, and the junction held 8 bases outside the gene matches. The CDR3 coding sequence is TGTGCCAGCAGCTCTCGACAGGGAAGGACCTACAATGAGCAGTTCTTC. Translating gives CASSSRQGRTYNEQFF.

The chain is built from TRBV29-1 and TRBJ2-2; D ambiguous. Trimming pared 5 bases from V and 0 bases from J, leaving 10 bases between. This CDR3 region has 14 residues. The germline V gene has CDR1 SQVTM and CDR2 ANQGSEA. This CDR3 is CSVPSGSNTGELFF. The CDR3 region has the DNA TGCAGCGTTCCGTCAGGATCGAACACCGGGGAGCTGTTTTTT.

The V gene is TRBV4-1, the J gene TRBJ2-7, with D maybe TRBD2 (5 bases). Trimming pared 5 bases from V and 1 base from J, leaving 15 bases between. The CDR3 loop spans 15 amino acids. Germline assignment: CDR1 MGHRA and CDR2 YSYEKL. CDR3 loop: CASSYRESGSYEQYF. CDR3 coding DNA: TGCGCCAGCAGCTACCGAGAAAGCGGTTCCTACGAGCAGTACTTC.

The chain uses TRBV5-6 and TRBJ2-3, with D unresolved. Germline V CDR1 and CDR2: SGHDT, YYEEEE. The CDR3 runs 9 residues. With 6 bases removed from V and 6 bases from J, the gap between germline ends came to 2 bases. DNA for the CDR3: TGTGCCAGCAACGATACGCAGTATTTT. Translating it yields CASNDTQYF.

The CDR3 coding sequence is TGCGCCAGCAGCTTCGGACTAGCGGGAGATCGAACAGATACGCAGTATTTT. Translation: CASSFGLAGDRTDTQYF. The chain combines TRBV5-1 with TRBJ2-3, with TRBD2 identical over 13 bases. CDR3 length: 17 residues. Germline CDR1 reads SGHRS; CDR2 reads YFSETQ. J was trimmed by 3 bases and V by 2 bases; bases with no gene match: 6.

The J gene is TRBJ1-1, the V gene TRBV7-3; maybe TRBD1 (5 bases). CDR3 length: 15 amino acids. Trimming took off 2 bases at V and 1 base at J, with 11 bases between the two ends. Per the germline V gene, CDR1 is SGHTA and CDR2 is FQGTGA. The CDR3 bases are TGTGCCAGCAGCTTATATCCCGGACAGAACACTGAAGCTTTCTTT. Its translation is CASSLYPGQNTEAFF. The full variable domain, its missing parts supplied by reference TRBV7-3 and TRBJ1-1, is GAGVSQTPSNKVTEKGKYVELRCDPISGHTALYWYRQSLGQGPEFLIYFQGTGAADDSGLPNDRFFAVRPEGSVSTLKIQRTERGDSAVYLCASSLYPGQNTEAFFGQGTRLTVV.

The chain combines TRBV2 with TRBJ2-1; 12 bases agree with TRBD2. V shed 8 bases and J 9 bases; nucleotides not matched to a gene: 8. The CDR3 length is 14 residues. Germline loops: CDR1 SNHLY, CDR2 FYNNEI. For the CDR3, the DNA is TGTGCCAGCGGTGGGACTAGCGGGCACCTTGAGCAGTTCTTC. Translation: CASGGTSGHLEQFF.